The 10 T cell receptor beta chains listed next were all sequenced from one sample in a study of beta chain features in type 1 diabetes. Isolated RNA was reverse transcribed in full, so expressed TCRB transcripts were sequenced. Only in-frame clones appear in the TCRdb table, and some are missing; sequencing was by immunoSEQ multiplex PCR. The sample contains just over 450,000 clones, around 30% of which appear only once. Sequencing was carried out using naive CD4+ T cells from blood. The receptors derive from a young man in good health.

CDR3 nucleotides: TGTGCCAGCAGTTCACTAATAGCCAAAAACATTCAGTACTTC. Its translation: CASSSLIAKNIQYF. The chain is built from TRBV27 and TRBJ2-4; no clear D gene. Per germline, CDR1 MNHEY and CDR2 SMNVEV (reference sequence). Between the trimmed V and J ends, which lost 4 bases and 0 bases, there was a span of 7 bases. The CDR3 runs to 14 residues.

This CDR3 reads CASSQGPDAEQFF. CDR3 coding DNA: TGTGCCAGCTCACAGGGACCGGACGCTGAGCAGTTCTTC. The gene calls are TRBV18 and TRBJ2-1, with D possibly being TRBD1 or TRBD2 (5 bases each). V was clipped by 4 bases and J by 9 bases, with 13 bases between them. The CDR3 spans 13 residues. CDR1 is KGHSH, CDR2 LQKENI, per germline.

Comments on this clone: Other DNA sequences in the sample encode the same CDR3. This chain connects TRBV7-9 to TRBJ1-2, with a tentative D call TRBD1 (6 bases). From germline, CDR1 is SEHNR and CDR2 FQNEAQ (reference sequence). CDR3 length equals 13 residues. With 4 bases removed from V and 4 bases from J, the gap between germline ends came to 10 bases. CDR3 sequence reads: CASSSTGTYGYTF. In nucleotides, the CDR3 is TGTGCCAGCAGCTCAACAGGGACCTATGGCTACACCTTC.

The chain recombines TRBV7-2 with TRBJ2-1; 8 nucleotides agree with TRBD2. The CDR3 is 16 residues long. V shed 5 bases and J 0 bases; nucleotides not matched to a gene: 6. Germline V gene data show CDR1 as SGHTA and CDR2 as FQGNSA. The CDR3 loop is CASSPQAGVSYNEQFF. The CDR3 DNA follows: TGTGCCAGCAGCCCGCAAGCGGGAGTCTCCTACAATGAGCAGTTCTTC. Looking up the rest from reference TRBV7-2 and TRBJ2-1 gives the full variable domain: GAGVSQSPSNKVTEKGKDVELRCDPISGHTALYWYRQSLGQGLEFLIYFQGNSAPDKSGLPSDRFSAERTGGSVSTLTIQRTQQEDSAVYLCASSPQAGVSYNEQFFGPGTRLTVL.

The chain combines TRBV10-3 with TRBJ2-5, with 9 nucleotides matching TRBD1. The CDR3 loop spans 15 amino acids. The V and J ends lost 6 bases and 5 bases, in that order; junction bases with no gene match: 10. The V gene's germline CDR1 is ENHRY and CDR2 SYGVKD. CDR3 bases: TGTGCCATCAGGGAACCGGGACAGGGACAGGAGACCCAGTACTTC. Translation: CAIREPGQGQETQYF.

This clone was observed a few times. V is TRBV7-9 and J is TRBJ2-2, with 7 bases aligning to TRBD1. The CDR3 consists of 16 residues. V shed 5 bases, J shed 0 bases, and the junction held 6 bases outside the gene matches. Germline lookup yields CDR1 SEHNR and CDR2 FQNEAQ (reference sequence). The CDR3 nucleotides read TGTGCCAGCAGCCCCTCGGGACAGCCGAACACCGGGGAGCTGTTTTTT. This encodes CASSPSGQPNTGELFF.

This chain connects TRBV9 to TRBJ2-1; TRBD2 might be the D (6 bases). Trimming took off 4 bases at V and 4 bases at J, with 12 bases between the two ends. The CDR3 loop spans 14 amino acids. The germline V gene has CDR1 SGDLS and CDR2 YYNGEE. This CDR3 is CASSLGGIYNEQFF. In DNA form, the CDR3 reads TGTGCCAGCAGCCTCGGGGGAATTTACAATGAGCAGTTCTTC.

This clone was seen more than once but under ten times. The chain employs TRBV25-1 and TRBJ2-7; possibly TRBD2 for D (6 bases). Trimming pared 6 bases from V and 3 bases from J, leaving 24 bases between. From germline, CDR1 is MGHDK and CDR2 SYGVNS. This CDR3 spans 17 amino acids. The CDR3 DNA sequence: TGTGCCAGCAGCTACGTTTTTGTAGCTGGCGGGAACTACGAGCAGTACTTC. Its protein product is CASSYVFVAGGNYEQYF.

This clone showed up just a few times. Within the sample, other DNA sequences also encode this same CDR3. This sequence joins TRBV30 and TRBJ2-7, with unresolved D. V was shortened by 3 bases and J by 0 bases, with 9 bases between the two germline ends. CDR3 length equals 13 residues. In germline, CDR1 is GTSNPN, CDR2 SVGIG (reference sequence). The CDR3: CAWRGRNSYEQYF. The CDR3 bases are TGTGCCTGGAGGGGCAGGAACTCCTACGAGCAGTACTTC.

This chain uses TRBV11-2 with TRBJ2-7; 8 bases map to TRBD2. Unmatched junction bases numbered 6, after V lost 5 bases and J lost 0 bases. The CDR3 totals 15 residues. The germline V gene encodes CDR1 SGHAT and CDR2 FQNNGV. CDR3 sequence: CASSPSGRSSYEQYF. The CDR3 DNA is TGTGCCAGCAGCCCCAGCGGGAGAAGCTCCTACGAGCAGTACTTC.